The 8 T cell receptor beta chains reported below all come from one sample, sequenced in a study of T-cell memory formation after mild COVID-19. From the 5' RACE reads, TCRdb called clonotypes with MiXCR, one entry per CDR3 protein. Of 250,000 to 400,000 distinct CDR3 sequences detected, roughly 13% appear once; the ten largest clones hold over 20%. Sequencing input: PBMCs or a T cell subset sorted from them (not recorded which). These receptors all come from a man in his late teens or twenties who had mild COVID-19 (a few samples of this study predate the infection). Cell type and time point are not known.

This clonotype has more than one count but fewer than ten. The V call is TRBV28, the J call TRBJ2-7; D is ambiguous. CDR1 is MDHEN, CDR2 SYDVKM, per germline. V lost 7 bases and J lost 2, with 9 bases in between. The CDR3 loop spans 12 amino acids. CDR3 nucleotides: TGTGCCAGCACGCTAGTAGCCTACGAGCAGTACGTC. Amino acids: CASTLVAYEQYV.

This clonotype was picked up a small number of times. The V and J genes are TRBV7-2 and TRBJ2-3; 7 bases map to TRBD2. There are 16 residues in the CDR3. Germline CDR1 SGHTA, CDR2 FQGNSA. J was trimmed by 1 base and V by 4 bases; bases with no gene match: 8. The CDR3 is CASSSGGFSGTDTQYF. The CDR3 coding sequence is TGTGCCAGCAGCTCCGGGGGGTTTTCTGGCACAGATACGCAGTATTTT.

The V and J genes are TRBV12-3 or TRBV12-4 and TRBJ2-5; tentative D call: TRBD2 (5 bases). The CDR3 spans 11 residues. V lost 8 bases and J 5 bases, leaving 9 bases between the germline ends. The CDR3 region has the DNA TGTGCCAGCGGTTCGGGGGAGACCCAGTACTTC. It is translated as CASGSGETQYF.

J is TRBJ1-5 and V is TRBV9; 8 bases line up with TRBD1. J gave up 3 bases and V 6 bases, and 8 bases lay outside the gene matches. The CDR3 has 15 amino acids. Germline CDR1 SGDLS, CDR2 YYNGEE. The DNA of the CDR3 is TGTGCCAGCAACGAGGCGGGACAGGTCAATCAGCCCCAGCATTTT. Translation: CASNEAGQVNQPQHF.

This clonotype was seen at least ten times. The V gene is TRBV6-2 or TRBV6-3, the J gene TRBJ2-7; D perhaps matches TRBD1 (6 bases). Trimming removed 7 bases at V and 0 bases at J, with 10 bases between. The CDR3 has 13 residues. Germline V CDR1 and CDR2: MNHEY, SVGEGT. The CDR3 loop reads CASTDRSSYEQYV. In DNA, the CDR3 is TGTGCCAGCACCGACAGGAGCTCCTACGAGCAGTACGTC.

The chain couples TRBV4-1 to TRBJ2-3, with a possible D match to TRBD1 (5 bases). Trimming took off 6 bases at V and 0 bases at J, with 10 bases between the two ends. The CDR3 is made up of 14 amino acids. CDR1 is MGHRA, CDR2 YSYEKL, per germline. This CDR3 reads CASSDDRSTDTQYF. The CDR3 DNA is TGCGCCAGCAGTGACGACAGAAGCACAGATACGCAGTATTTT.

This clonotype has only a few counts. The chain couples TRBV7-9 to TRBJ2-1; D is perhaps TRBD1 (7 bases). Germline lookup yields CDR1 SEHNR and CDR2 FQNEAQ (reference sequence). V was shortened by 3 bases and J by 5 bases, with 17 bases between the two germline ends. The CDR3 covers 16 residues. The CDR3: CASSLEGAFLDNEQFF. CDR3 DNA sequence: TGTGCCAGCAGCTTGGAGGGGGCGTTTCTCGACAATGAGCAGTTCTTC.

This clonotype turned up a few times. The chain is built from TRBV7-6 and TRBJ2-7; no clear D. CDR1 is SGHVS and CDR2 is FNYEAQ in the germline V gene. The V and J ends lost 1 base and 4 bases respectively, with 5 bases between them. This CDR3 is built from 12 residues. The CDR3: CASSLDQYEQYF. CDR3 nucleotide sequence: TGTGCCAGCAGCTTAGATCAGTACGAGCAGTACTTC.